This TCR beta chain was observed in a study of Ad26.COV2.S vaccination and SARS-CoV-2 variants. In the study overall: Ad26.COV2.S given intramuscularly, once or twice 56 days apart.

There are 16 residues in the CDR3. The V gene end was trimmed by 5 bases and the J gene end by 3 bases; junction bases not matched to a gene: 7. Germline V CDR1 and CDR2: LNHDA, SQIVND (reference sequence). TCRdb's table, derived via immunoSEQ multiplex PCR, lists solely in-frame clones and lacks some. The repertoire holds hundreds of thousands of clones, with approximately 92% as singletons. Indicated treatment: roughly 20 received Ad26.COV2.S at low or high dose, single or two shots; about five received placebo; per-sample allocation not given. After the first vaccine or placebo injection, samples were drawn on day 63. An adult donor aged 18-55 years was enrolled in Boston.

The receptor's source is a person between 18 and 59 years old who received the Ad26.COV2.S COVID-19 vaccine or a placebo. The gene calls are TRBV19 and TRBJ2-5; the match to TRBD2 covers 12 bases. The sequencing used peripheral blood, collected in a trial of Ad26.COV2.S vaccine versus placebo. CDR3 DNA: TGTGCCAGTAGTCCCTCCGGACTAGCGGGAAAAGAGACCCAGTACTTC. Protein: CASSPSGLAGKETQYF.